The T cell receptor (beta chain) under discussion was sequenced for a study of CD8+ T cells in alopecia areata. Lesional scalp punch biopsies and peripheral blood were collected from alopecia areata patients. The CDR3 has 12 amino acids. CDR1 is GTSNPN and CDR2 is SVGIG in the germline V gene (reference sequence). V was shortened by 0 bases and J by 5 bases, with 6 bases between the two germline ends. Sequencing used cDNA as its template, made by extracting RNA and reverse transcribing it. Sequencing was performed with immunoSEQ multiplex PCR; in TCRdb, only in-frame clones are kept and a portion is missing. The sample includes around 140,000 clones, about 60% seen only once; the top ten take about 6%.

The receptor's source is a human donor with alopecia areata. The material was CD4+ T cells sorted from blood, obtained at week 0. The chain uses TRBV30 and TRBJ2-3; D is unresolved. The CDR3 here is CAWSVQIDTQYF. The DNA of the CDR3 is TGTGCCTGGAGTGTACAGATAGATACGCAGTATTTT.